This entry describes one T cell receptor beta chain. Amplification used 60 Vbeta primers and 13 Jbeta primers. Method: immunoSEQ multiplex PCR; TCRdb's copy keeps in-frame clones and lacks some. Of about 110,000 clones in the sample, around 78% are singletons; the top ten hold approximately 1.2%. The sample originates from a study of cytomegalovirus exposure and HLA in healthy donors. The receptor's source is a woman between 25 and 40 years old in good health and CMV-seronegative. The sample taken for sequencing was PBMCs.

The CDR3, as DNA: TGTGCCAGCAGCCAAGATTTTAGCGGGTATTCCTACGAGCAGTACTTC. Its protein product is CASSQDFSGYSYEQYF. The V gene is TRBV4-2, the J gene TRBJ2-7, with 7 bases that match TRBD2. The CDR3 contains 16 residues. Per the germline V gene, CDR1 is LGHNA and CDR2 is YNFKEQ. V shed 0 bases, J shed 1 base, and the junction held 6 bases outside the gene matches.